The clone carrying this TCR beta chain occurred many times. The read comes to an end 3 residues before the CDR3 does, leaving the germline J gene to fill in the end. Most patients and controls had Caucasian heritage. The data belong to a study of T cell clonality in common variable immunodeficiency. The protocol was immunoSEQ multiplex PCR, while the TCRdb copy is restricted to in-frame clones and leaves out a portion. Recorded here are roughly 32,000 clones, none singletons. This CDR3 contains 13 residues. The V segment lost 5 bases and the J segment 5 bases; nucleotides outside the gene matches: 5. CDR1 and CDR2 (germline): SGHTA, FQGTGA.

The chain is built from TRBV7-3 and TRBJ2-7; 8 bases fit TRBD2. Sequencing was done on a sample of peripheral blood mononuclear cells. The TCR sequence derives from a person aged 18 to 70 in good health. This chain's CDR3 is CASSRTSSHEQYF. The CDR3 bases that were read are TGTGCCAGCAGCCGGACTAGCAGCCACGAG.